The 30 T cell receptor beta chains below come from one sample, sequenced in a study of blood T cell repertoires in COVID-19. Sequencing used immunoSEQ multiplex PCR; TCRdb keeps in-frame clones, though not all of them. The sample includes some 290,000 clones, 85% to 90% of them seen just once. The sequenced sample was peripheral blood. All receptors come from a man between 18 and 35 years old with active or convalescent COVID-19.

The chain couples TRBV29-1 to TRBJ2-2, with 7 bases that match TRBD2. Germline V gene sequence: CDR1 SQVTM, CDR2 ANQGSEA. This CDR3 is 15 amino acids long. Losses at the gene ends were 8 bases for V and 3 bases for J; bases not matched to a gene: 12. The CDR3 DNA is TGCAGCTCACGGGGGGAGAGGACGGACACCGGGGAGCTGTTTTTT. This translates into CSSRGERTDTGELFF.

The chain carries TRBV29-1 and TRBJ1-4; 11 positions match TRBD1. Germline V gene data show CDR1 as SQVTM and CDR2 as ANQGSEA. This CDR3 contains 14 residues. The V gene end was trimmed by 6 bases and the J gene end by 8 bases; junction bases not matched to a gene: 8. The CDR3 loop reads CSVSSGTGGEKLFF. CDR3 in DNA: TGCAGCGTATCTTCGGGGACAGGGGGGGAAAAACTGTTTTTT.

The chain employs TRBV4-1 and TRBJ2-3, with unresolved D. V was shortened by 4 bases and J by 11 bases, with 13 bases between the two germline ends. The CDR3 is made up of 12 amino acids. Germline CDR1 and CDR2: MGHRA and YSYEKL. The CDR3 DNA is TGCGCCAGCAGCCCGCCGGCGGTGGAGCAGTATTTT. Translation gives CASSPPAVEQYF.

V usage is TRBV6-5 and J usage is TRBJ1-5; TRBD1 is a possible D gene (6 bases). Trimming left V 4 bases short and J 3 bases short, with 16 bases between. The CDR3 has 16 residues. In germline, CDR1 is MNHEY, CDR2 SVGAGI. CDR3 loop: CASSLGGTDPNQPQHF. In nucleotides, the CDR3 is TGTGCCAGCAGTTTAGGGGGTACCGATCCCAATCAGCCCCAGCATTTT.

The rearrangement joins TRBV5-5 to TRBJ2-2, with 9 positions matching TRBD1. Looked up from germline, CDR1 is SGHKS and CDR2 is YYEKEE (reference sequence). The ends lost 1 base at V and 6 bases at J; junction bases unmatched: 10. CDR3 length: 17 residues. CDR3 nucleotide sequence: TGTGCCAGCAGCTTGTTACCTGGGACAGGGTTCGCCGGGGAGCTGTTTTTT. It yields the protein CASSLLPGTGFAGELFF. The variable domain in full, with the rest retrieved from reference TRBV5-5 and TRBJ2-2, is DAGVTQSPTHLIKTRGQQVTLRCSPISGHKSVSWYQQVLGQGPQFIFQYYEKEERGRGNFPDRFSARQFPNYSSELNVNALLLGDSALYLCASSLLPGTGFAGELFFGEGSRLTVL.

This rearrangement joins TRBV18 to TRBJ1-4; TRBD1 matches at 9 bases. This CDR3 comprises 14 residues. J gave up 8 bases and V 3 bases, and 4 bases lay outside the gene matches. CDR1 is KGHSH, CDR2 LQKENI, per germline. The CDR3 DNA reads TGTGCCAGCTCACCGGGACAGGGCGACGAAAAACTGTTTTTT. Its translation: CASSPGQGDEKLFF.

The CDR3 DNA is TGTGCCAGCAGCCCATCCCCCGATACGCAGTATTTT. It translates to CASSPSPDTQYF. This chain uses TRBV7-9 with TRBJ2-3; unclear D gene. CDR3 size: 12 residues. Trimming removed 5 bases at V and 6 bases at J, with 9 bases between. The germline V gene has CDR1 SEHNR and CDR2 FQNEAQ (reference sequence).

In this sample, this clone turned up once. The V and J genes are TRBV5-1 and TRBJ2-7; a possible D gene is TRBD2 (7 bases). The germline gives CDR1 SGHRS, CDR2 YFSETQ. Trimming shortened V by 7 bases and J by 3 bases, and 11 bases separated the two germline ends. The CDR3 runs to 12 residues. CDR3 bases: TGCGCCAGCCGGGGGGACAACTACGAGCAGTACTTC. Translated, it gives CASRGDNYEQYF.

The genes are TRBV24-1 and TRBJ1-4; D might be TRBD1 (6 bases). The CDR3 length is 14 residues. CDR1 is KGHDR, CDR2 SFDVKD, per germline. The V end lost 4 bases, the J end lost 5 bases, and 10 bases lay between the germline ends. Here the CDR3 reads CATSDAQGNEKLFF. CDR3 coding DNA: TGTGCCACCAGTGACGCACAGGGAAATGAAAAACTGTTTTTT.

This clone occurred a few times. This chain joins TRBV7-9 and TRBJ2-7, with TRBD2 identical over 7 bases. There are 13 residues in the CDR3. From germline, CDR1 is SEHNR and CDR2 FQNEAQ (reference sequence). The V segment lost 6 bases and the J segment 5 bases; nucleotides outside the gene matches: 7. CDR3 coding DNA: TGTGCCAGCAGGCCTCCGGGACTAAACGAGCAGTACTTC. It is translated as CASRPPGLNEQYF.

In this sample, this clone turned up a few times. V is TRBV7-9 and J is TRBJ1-3; 8 bases map to TRBD1. The CDR3 is made up of 15 amino acids. V dropped 3 bases and J dropped 6; count of bases not matched to a gene: 7. Germline V lookup: CDR1 SEHNR, CDR2 FQNEAQ (reference sequence). CDR3 sequence reads: CASSFGQGDENTIYF. For the CDR3, the DNA is TGTGCCAGCAGCTTCGGACAGGGCGATGAAAACACCATATATTTT.

The V call is TRBV10-3, the J call TRBJ1-1; 7 bases fit TRBD1. This CDR3 comprises 13 residues. CDR1 is ENHRY and CDR2 is SYGVKD in the germline V gene. Germline trimming cut 6 bases from V and 4 bases from J; bases unmatched to any gene: 5. In nucleotides, the CDR3 is TGTGCCATCAGAAAGGGGGCAGGCACTGAAGCTTTCTTT. Translated: CAIRKGAGTEAFF.

V usage is TRBV7-9 and J usage is TRBJ1-6; D not certain. Trimming took off 4 bases at V and 9 bases at J, with 13 bases between the two ends. CDR3 length: 14 residues. Germline V CDR1 and CDR2: SEHNR, FQNEAQ (reference sequence). The CDR3 reads CASSSGLGGSPLHF. CDR3 DNA: TGTGCCAGCAGCTCCGGACTCGGAGGTTCACCCCTCCACTTT.

V usage is TRBV10-2 and J usage is TRBJ1-5; 7 bases map to TRBD1. Germline V CDR1 and CDR2: WSHSY, SAAADI. The CDR3 runs to 14 residues. J gave up 2 bases and V 4 bases, and 2 bases lay outside the gene matches. The CDR3 loop reads CASSGTGGNQPQHF. CDR3 in DNA: TGCGCCAGCAGTGGAACAGGGGGCAATCAGCCCCAGCATTTT.

The CDR3 nucleotides read TGTGCTGCGTCGTATAGCAATCAGCCCCAGCATTTT. Residues: CAASYSNQPQHF. This rearrangement joins TRBV12-5 to TRBJ1-5; no clear D. From germline, CDR1 is LGHNT and CDR2 FRNRAP. The CDR3 runs 12 residues. V was shortened by 11 bases and J by 0 bases, with 8 bases between the two germline ends.

This clone appeared a few times. The V and J genes are TRBV28 and TRBJ1-4, with a weak D call TRBD1 (6 bases). Trimming removed 6 bases from V and 5 bases from J, with 22 bases in between. The CDR3 is 17 residues long. Germline V gene sequence: CDR1 MDHEN, CDR2 SYDVKM. The CDR3 region is CASSRPSGQNKNEKLFF. CDR3 DNA sequence: TGTGCCAGCAGCCGCCCTAGCGGACAGAACAAAAATGAAAAACTGTTTTTT.

The V and J genes are TRBV19 and TRBJ2-3, with 8 bases identical to TRBD2. The germline V gene encodes CDR1 LNHDA and CDR2 SQIVND (reference sequence). V lost 2 bases and J lost 5; bases outside the gene matches: 18. The CDR3 is 19 residues long. The CDR3 sequence is CASSISTRRGAGGRDTQYF. DNA of the CDR3: TGTGCCAGTAGTATAAGTACTAGGCGTGGGGCGGGGGGACGAGATACGCAGTATTTT.

The rearrangement joins TRBV6-2 or TRBV6-3 to TRBJ2-1, with D possibly matching TRBD2 (5 bases). Germline CDR1 MNHEY, CDR2 SVGEGT. The V end lost 2 bases, the J end lost 4 bases, and 9 bases lay between the germline ends. CDR3 length: 14 amino acids. Here the CDR3 DNA reads TGTGCCAGCAGTTACGGGAGTCATTACAATGAGCAGTTCTTC. This codes for CASSYGSHYNEQFF.

This chain connects TRBV27 to TRBJ2-2; D unclear. This CDR3 spans 14 amino acids. Germline assignment: CDR1 MNHEY and CDR2 SMNVEV (reference sequence). Between the trimmed V and J ends, which lost 4 bases and 2 bases, there was a span of 8 bases. The CDR3 DNA reads as TGTGCCAGCAGTTGGGCTTACAACACCGGGGAGCTGTTTTTT. This sequence encodes CASSWAYNTGELFF.

This clone showed up just a few times. The V call is TRBV6-1, the J call TRBJ2-2; D gene ambiguous. Per germline, CDR1 MNHNS and CDR2 SASEGT. V shed 3 bases and J shed 6 bases, with 20 bases lying between them. This CDR3 spans 17 amino acids. The CDR3 nucleotides read TGTGCCAGCAGTGAGAGCTACCTCGAAAATGTTCCCGGGGAGCTGTTTTTT. This gives the protein CASSESYLENVPGELFF.

The chain recombines TRBV28 with TRBJ1-2; 7 bases agree with TRBD1. Germline CDR1 reads MDHEN; CDR2 reads SYDVKM. V gave up 6 bases and J gave up 1 base; unmatched junction bases: 2. This CDR3 has 13 residues. DNA for the CDR3: TGTGCCAGCAGCAGGGGGTTTAACTATGGCTACACCTTC. It is translated as CASSRGFNYGYTF.

The J gene is TRBJ1-1, the V gene TRBV11-3; tentatively, D is TRBD1 (5 bases). V lost 6 bases and J 1 base, leaving 9 bases between the germline ends. This CDR3 is 13 amino acids long. Looked up from germline, CDR1 is SGHNT and CDR2 is YENEEA. The CDR3 nucleotides are TGTGCCAGCAGTTTCGGACAGAACACTGAAGCTTTCTTT. Translation gives CASSFGQNTEAFF.

V and J are TRBV7-9 and TRBJ1-3; D remains unclear. CDR1 SEHNR and CDR2 FQNEAQ come from the germline V gene (reference sequence). V was clipped by 2 bases and J by 7 bases, with 15 bases between them. CDR3 length: 15 residues. In DNA form, the CDR3 reads TGTGCCAGCAGCTTAAACAGTCTTCTGGGTAACACCATATATTTT. Translation gives CASSLNSLLGNTIYF.

V gene TRBV6-2 or TRBV6-3 combines with J gene TRBJ1-6; D perhaps matches TRBD1 (5 bases). The length of the CDR3 is 14 residues. V lost 2 bases, J lost 10 bases, and 12 bases lay in between. Germline CDR1 and CDR2: MNHEY and SVGEGT. The CDR3 nucleotides are TGTGCCAGCAGTTACCTCGCGGACAACTCACCCCTCCACTTT. It translates to CASSYLADNSPLHF.

CDR3 sequence (DNA): TGTGCCAGCAGCCAAGATTCTAGCGGGGATGAGCAGTTCTTC. This translates into CASSQDSSGDEQFF. The chain joins TRBV3-1 (or the pseudogene TRBV3-2) to TRBJ2-1, with TRBD2 identical over 9 bases. This CDR3 spans 14 amino acids. The germline V gene encodes CDR1 LGHDT and CDR2 YNNKEL (reference sequence). J was trimmed by 8 bases and V by 0 bases; bases with no gene match: 2.

The rearrangement links TRBV7-9 to TRBJ2-3; D possibly corresponds to TRBD2 (6 bases). Germline V CDR1 and CDR2: SEHNR, FQNEAQ (reference sequence). This CDR3 is 16 amino acids long. The ends were cut back, 1 base at V and 2 bases at J, with 13 bases in the middle. The CDR3 reads CASSLGGGTDTDTQYF. CDR3 DNA: TGTGCCAGCAGCTTAGGGGGCGGGACCGACACAGATACGCAGTATTTT.

This rearrangement joins TRBV2 to TRBJ1-1, with D possibly matching TRBD1 (5 bases). V gave up 1 base and J gave up 3 bases, with 9 bases separating them. The length of the CDR3 is 14 residues. Germline lookup yields CDR1 SNHLY and CDR2 FYNNEI. The CDR3 here is CASSEEGGDTEAFF. DNA for the CDR3: TGTGCCAGCAGTGAAGAGGGAGGGGACACTGAAGCTTTCTTT.

The chain links TRBV9 to TRBJ2-6, with 10 bases that match TRBD1. Germline V gene data show CDR1 as SGDLS and CDR2 as YYNGEE. V lost 4 bases and J lost 0; bases outside the gene matches: 7. CDR3 length: 18 residues. Here the CDR3 DNA reads TGTGCCAGCAGCATCGGGACAGGGGCCCTCTCTGGGGCCAACGTCCTGACTTTC. This sequence encodes CASSIGTGALSGANVLTF. Based on the CDR3 plus reference TRBV9 and TRBJ2-6, the full variable domain is DSGVTQTPKHLITATGQRVTLRCSPRSGDLSVYWYQQSLDQGLQFLIQYYNGEERAKGNILERFSAQQFPDLHSELNLSSLELGDSALYFCASSIGTGALSGANVLTFGAGSRLTVL.

This chain connects TRBV18 to TRBJ2-4; 9 positions agree with TRBD1. Germline CDR1 is KGHSH and CDR2 is LQKENI. This CDR3 comprises 17 residues. V trimming: 8 bases; J trimming: 0 bases; junction bases outside the gene matches: 11. This CDR3 is CASARQGGTLAKNIQYF. CDR3 DNA sequence: TGTGCCAGCGCTCGACAGGGGGGTACTTTAGCCAAAAACATTCAGTACTTC.

This chain uses TRBV7-9 with TRBJ1-1; D unclear. The germline gives CDR1 SEHNR, CDR2 FQNEAQ (reference sequence). This CDR3 has 15 amino acids. Deletions cut 0 bases from V and 4 bases from J, with 12 bases between. The CDR3 DNA reads as TGTGCCAGCAGCTTAGCACCCCAAGTCGGCACTGAAGCTTTCTTT. Its translation is CASSLAPQVGTEAFF.